A single TCR beta chain is shown here with its context. As yet, its antigen is unknown. Germline V CDR1 and CDR2: MNHEY, SVGEGT. The CDR3 totals 12 residues. Trimming shortened V by 5 bases and J by 3 bases, and 8 bases separated the two germline ends. Study results and caveats: Tumor Treg TCRs overlapped most with tumor naive CD4+ cells.

After constant-region reverse-primer amplification, full-length variable regions underwent semi-nested PCR with Nested Universal Primer A. Using its own MiXCR run on the 5' RACE reads, TCRdb lists one record per CDR3 protein. The sample contains over 25,000 distinct CDR3 sequences, 26% of which appear only once. Sequenced material: naive CD4+ T cells sorted from a lymph node. Sample subset: naive CD4+ T cells, CD4+CD45RA+CD25-. The clonotype was recovered from a female donor with breast cancer. The gene calls are TRBV6-2 or TRBV6-3 and TRBJ2-7; perhaps D is TRBD1 or TRBD2 (5 bases each). The CDR3 bases are TGTGCCAGCAGTCCGGGACGCTACGAGCAGTACTTC. Its protein is CASSPGRYEQYF.